What follows are 23 T cell receptor beta chains derived from one specimen sequenced in a study of T cell responses to AZD1222 COVID-19 vaccine. The repertoire was sequenced with immunoSEQ multiplex PCR; TCRdb's copy has only in-frame clones and lacks some. The data show some 91,000 clones, around 90% seen once. The sequenced sample was peripheral blood, obtained on day 0 of AZD1222 vaccination. These receptors came from an adult in good health.

This sequence joins TRBV6-2 or TRBV6-3 and TRBJ2-4; 7 nucleotides align to TRBD2. The CDR3 runs to 16 residues. The ends lost 6 bases at V and 1 base at J; junction bases unmatched: 9. Germline CDR1 reads MNHEY; CDR2 reads SVGEGT. DNA for the CDR3: TGTGCCAGCAGCCGCGGGGAGGGTCGGGCCAAAAACATTCAGTACTTC. As protein: CASSRGEGRAKNIQYF.

The chain employs TRBV4-3 and TRBJ1-2, with 7 bases matching TRBD1. The CDR3 covers 14 residues. Germline loops: CDR1 LGHNA, CDR2 YSLEER. J lost 4 bases, V lost 3 bases, and 5 bases had no gene match. The DNA for the CDR3 is TGCGCCAGCAGCCACGGACAGGAAAGCTATGGCTACACCTTC. The encoded protein is CASSHGQESYGYTF.

This clone was seen just once. The rearrangement links TRBV11-2 to TRBJ1-5, with unresolved D. V was pared by 2 bases and J by 2 bases, with 13 bases between. The germline CDR1 and CDR2 sequences are SGHAT and FQNNGV. The CDR3 loop spans 16 amino acids. CDR3 nucleotide sequence: TGTGCCAGCAGCTTAAACGGGGTTGGAGGCAATCAGCCCCAGCATTTT. Protein product: CASSLNGVGGNQPQHF.

CDR3 bases: TGTGCCAGCAGTTTGGGGGGTTACCCCTATGGCTACACCTTC. Translation gives CASSLGGYPYGYTF. The V gene is TRBV27, the J gene TRBJ1-2, with a weak D call TRBD1 (5 bases). From germline, CDR1 is MNHEY and CDR2 SMNVEV (reference sequence). CDR3 length: 14 residues. V gave up 3 bases and J gave up 4 bases, with 12 bases separating them.

The chain has TRBV10-3 and TRBJ1-1; a possible D gene is TRBD1 (5 bases). This CDR3 spans 14 amino acids. V was trimmed by 3 bases and J by 0 bases, leaving 8 bases between them. Germline CDR1 reads ENHRY; CDR2 reads SYGVKD. CDR3 bases: TGTGCCATCAGTGATCCGGGGGTGAACACTGAAGCTTTCTTT. Its protein product is CAISDPGVNTEAFF.

The rearrangement links TRBV9 to TRBJ2-1; 12 bases align to TRBD2. V was pared by 3 bases and J by 4 bases, with 2 bases of the junction left unmatched. This CDR3 region has 15 residues. Germline V gene lookup returns CDR1 SGDLS and CDR2 YYNGEE. CDR3 DNA: TGTGCCAGCAGCGCACTAGCGGGAGGTTACAATGAGCAGTTCTTC. This translates into CASSALAGGYNEQFF.

The CDR3 spells CASSPSGTRHEQYF. The CDR3 region has the DNA TGTGCCAGTAGTCCGTCAGGGACACGCCACGAGCAGTACTTC. This chain connects TRBV19 to TRBJ2-7; D perhaps matches TRBD1 (6 bases). Germline V lookup: CDR1 LNHDA, CDR2 SQIVND (reference sequence). The CDR3 spans 14 residues. V lost 5 bases and J 5 bases, leaving 16 bases between the germline ends.

The CDR3 spells CASSLDGGAEAFF. CDR3 DNA sequence: TGCGCCAGCAGCTTGGACGGTGGAGCTGAAGCTTTCTTT. The chain joins TRBV5-1 to TRBJ1-1; no clear D. CDR1 and CDR2 (germline): SGHRS, YFSETQ. This CDR3 is built from 13 residues. V lost 0 bases, J lost 6 bases, and 9 bases lay in between.

J is TRBJ1-6 and V is TRBV5-6; the D is unclear. Trimming stripped 0 bases from V and 4 bases from J, with 5 bases between. CDR1 SGHDT and CDR2 YYEEEE come from the germline V gene. The CDR3 loop spans 14 amino acids. The CDR3 nucleotides read TGTGCCAGCAGCTTGGCCCGGTATAATTCACCCCTCCACTTT. Translation: CASSLARYNSPLHF.

This clone was observed once. The J gene is TRBJ2-7, the V gene TRBV5-1; 8 bases map to TRBD1. This CDR3 has 15 amino acids. Germline CDR1 and CDR2: SGHRS and YFSETQ. V dropped 4 bases and J dropped 0; count of bases not matched to a gene: 6. The CDR3 region is CASSPDRAPSYEQYF. CDR3 in DNA: TGCGCCAGCAGCCCGGACAGGGCGCCCTCCTACGAGCAGTACTTC. Together with reference TRBV5-1 and TRBJ2-7, the CDR3 gives the full variable domain: KAGVTQTPRYLIKTRGQQVTLSCSPISGHRSVSWYQQTPGQGLQFLFEYFSETQRNKGNFPGRFSGRQFSNSRSEMNVSTLELGDSALYLCASSPDRAPSYEQYFGPGTRLTVT.

The chain recombines TRBV7-9 with TRBJ2-7; D might be TRBD2 (7 bases). Trimming cost V 10 bases and J 5 bases, with 21 bases left between them. CDR1 is SEHNR and CDR2 is FQNEAQ in the germline V gene (reference sequence). The CDR3 is made up of 14 amino acids. The CDR3 coding sequence is TGTGCCACCAAGCATGGGGGGGGCATGGACGAGCAGTACTTC. This gives the protein CATKHGGGMDEQYF.

The gene calls are TRBV9 and TRBJ2-7; D is unclear. This CDR3 comprises 13 residues. Per germline, CDR1 SGDLS and CDR2 YYNGEE. V lost 3 bases to trimming and J lost 3 bases, with 10 bases between them. CDR3 residues: CASSDGTGYEQYF. Here the CDR3 DNA reads TGTGCCAGCAGCGACGGTACTGGCTACGAGCAGTACTTC.

The chain combines TRBV19 with TRBJ1-3; D remains unclear. The CDR3 length is 16 residues. CDR1 and CDR2 (germline): LNHDA, SQIVND (reference sequence). Trimming removed 4 bases at V and 0 bases at J, with 13 bases between. The CDR3 loop reads CASSTRTPSSGNTIYF. In DNA, the CDR3 is TGTGCCAGTAGTACAAGAACCCCGAGCTCTGGAAACACCATATATTTT.

This rearrangement joins TRBV16 to TRBJ1-5, with a tentative D call TRBD1 (5 bases). The V gene lost 4 bases and the J gene lost 5 bases, with 18 bases spanning the gap. CDR3 size: 16 residues. The germline gives CDR1 KGHSY, CDR2 FQNENV. The CDR3 DNA is TGTGCCAGCAGCCCGGCGGCAGTGGGGCCTTATCAGCCCCAGCATTTT. It translates to CASSPAAVGPYQPQHF. Full variable domain (rest looked up from reference TRBV16 and TRBJ1-5): GEEVAQTPKHLVRGEGQKAKLYCAPIKGHSYVFWYQQVLKNEFKFLISFQNENVFDETGMPKERFSAKCLPNSPCSLEIQATKLEDSAVYFCASSPAAVGPYQPQHFGDGTRLSIL.

The genes are TRBV7-6 and TRBJ2-1; the D gene is possibly TRBD2 (6 bases). Germline assignment: CDR1 SGHVS and CDR2 FNYEAQ. The CDR3 has 15 residues. The germline V and J ends were trimmed by 4 bases and 4 bases, with 14 bases remaining between them. Written as DNA, the CDR3 is TGTGCCAGCAGCTCAGGGACTGGGTTTTACAATGAGCAGTTCTTC. Translation gives CASSSGTGFYNEQFF.

Only one count was recorded for this clone. The chain uses TRBV2 and TRBJ2-1; 8 bases are a match to TRBD1. Trimming at V came to 3 bases and at J to 9 bases, leaving 4 bases not matched to a gene. The CDR3 extends over 13 amino acids. Germline lookup yields CDR1 SNHLY and CDR2 FYNNEI. The CDR3 sequence is CASSETGESEQFF. The DNA for the CDR3 is TGTGCCAGCAGTGAGACAGGGGAGAGTGAGCAGTTCTTC.

The V call is TRBV10-3, the J call TRBJ2-5; tentative D call: TRBD1 (6 bases). V lost 2 bases and J 3 bases, leaving 10 bases between the germline ends. Germline loops: CDR1 ENHRY, CDR2 SYGVKD. The CDR3 totals 14 residues. In DNA, the CDR3 is TGTGCCATCAGTGAGCGGACAGCAGAAGAGACCCAGTACTTC. This encodes CAISERTAEETQYF.

This chain links TRBV14 with TRBJ1-5; 7 bases are a match to TRBD1. CDR1 SGHDN and CDR2 FVKESK come from the germline V gene. The CDR3 spans 14 residues. J gave up 4 bases and V 1 base, and 1 base lay outside the gene matches. The CDR3 loop is CASSQAGGNQPQHF. The CDR3, as DNA: TGTGCCAGCAGCCAAGCAGGGGGTAATCAGCCCCAGCATTTT. The variable domain in full, completed from reference TRBV14 and TRBJ1-5, reads EAGVTQFPSHSVIEKGQTVTLRCDPISGHDNLYWYRRVMGKEIKFLLHFVKESKQDESGMPNNRFLAERTGGTYSTLKVQPAELEDSGVYFCASSQAGGNQPQHFGDGTRLSIL.

The chain links TRBV3-1 (or the pseudogene TRBV3-2) to TRBJ2-3; 9 nucleotides match TRBD2. J was trimmed by 4 bases and V by 1 base; bases with no gene match: 6. The CDR3 runs 16 residues. CDR1 is LGHDT and CDR2 is YNNKEL in the germline V gene (reference sequence). CDR3 residues: CASSQGAGGAPDTQYF. CDR3 nucleotides: TGTGCCAGCAGCCAAGGGGCGGGGGGGGCCCCAGATACGCAGTATTTT.

The chain carries TRBV5-4 and TRBJ1-1, with D tentatively TRBD1 (6 bases). Trimming took off 9 bases at V and 5 bases at J, with 26 bases between the two ends. CDR1 is SGHNT and CDR2 is YYREEE in the germline V gene (reference sequence). This CDR3 has 16 residues. CDR3 residues: CATKPPGGGARTEAFF. The CDR3 DNA reads TGTGCCACCAAACCCCCGGGGGGGGGCGCGCGGACTGAAGCTTTCTTT.

CDR3 sequence: CASSYGFPRNTEAFF. As DNA, the CDR3 is TGTGCCAGCAGTTACGGATTTCCCAGGAACACTGAAGCTTTCTTT. V usage is TRBV6-5 and J usage is TRBJ1-1, with no clear D. The CDR3 runs to 15 residues. Germline V gene lookup returns CDR1 MNHEY and CDR2 SVGAGI. The ends were cut back, 2 bases at V and 1 base at J, with 11 bases in the middle.

Regarding this clone: A read error may explain this, as a much larger clone is one base away. The same CDR3 arises from other DNA sequences in this sample as well. The chain couples TRBV12-3 or TRBV12-4 to TRBJ1-3, with 7 positions matching TRBD1. The CDR3 runs 13 residues. Trimming removed 5 bases from V and 4 bases from J; junction bases left unmatched: 2. For the CDR3, the DNA is TGTGCCAGCAGTCTGGGACAGGGAAACACCATATATTTT. This gives the protein CASSLGQGNTIYF.

In this sample, this clone turned up once. V is TRBV5-4 and J is TRBJ2-3; D unclear. The CDR3 contains 15 residues. V was pared by 4 bases and J by 2 bases, with 14 bases between. Germline-derived CDR1 and CDR2 are SGHNT and YYREEE (reference sequence). The DNA for the CDR3 is TGTGCCAGCAGCCGAGACACTCACCCCACAGATACGCAGTATTTT. Protein: CASSRDTHPTDTQYF. Supplemented by reference TRBV5-4 and TRBJ2-3, the full variable domain reads ETGVTQSPTHLIKTRGQQVTLRCSSQSGHNTVSWYQQALGQGPQFIFQYYREEENGRGNFPPRFSGLQFPNYSSELNVNALELDDSALYLCASSRDTHPTDTQYFGPGTRLTVL.